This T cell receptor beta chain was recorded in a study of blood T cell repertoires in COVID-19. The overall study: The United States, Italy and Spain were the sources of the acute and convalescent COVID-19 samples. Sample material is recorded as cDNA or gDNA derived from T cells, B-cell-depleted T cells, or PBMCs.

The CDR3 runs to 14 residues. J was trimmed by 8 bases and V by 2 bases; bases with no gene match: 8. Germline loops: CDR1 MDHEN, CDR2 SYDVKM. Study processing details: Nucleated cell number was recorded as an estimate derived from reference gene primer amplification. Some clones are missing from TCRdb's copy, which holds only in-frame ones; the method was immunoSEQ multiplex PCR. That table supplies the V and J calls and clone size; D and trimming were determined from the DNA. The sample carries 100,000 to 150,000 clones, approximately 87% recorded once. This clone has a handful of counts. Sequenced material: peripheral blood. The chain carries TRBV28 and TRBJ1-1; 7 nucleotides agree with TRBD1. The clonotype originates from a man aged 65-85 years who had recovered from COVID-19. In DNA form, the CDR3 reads TGTGCCAGCAGTTTAAAGGGGGCGGGTAGGGAAGCTTTCTTT. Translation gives CASSLKGAGREAFF.